The rows below give T cell receptor beta chains drawn from one sample of a study of blood T cells in healthy people across ages. TCRdb independently ran MiXCR on the 5' RACE reads; one entry per CDR3 protein. This sample has about 1.4 million distinct CDR3 sequences, with around 59% found just once. Sequenced input: blood. The receptor source for this set is a man aged 18-30 years in good health. Each CDR3 is given with its conserved first and last residue. Fields, in order: J gene, V gene, clone size, CDR3 length, D gene, CDR3 DNA, CDR3 protein. D genes are given only for firm matches. Not every row has a clone size; where given, it reads once, few, many or a size class.

TRBJ2-1	TRBV5-8	once	15	.	TGTGCCAGCAGCTTGGTTTGGACCCCAGACGGTGAGCAGTTCTTC	CASSLVWTPDGEQFF
TRBJ2-5	TRBV4-1	few	14	.	TGCGCCAGCAGCCAAGCAGACTCGAGGGAGACCCAGTACTTC	CASSQADSRETQYF
TRBJ2-2	TRBV29-1	.	14	TRBD2	TGCAGCGTTGGGCTAGCGGGAGGGGCCGGGGAGCTGTTTTTT	CSVGLAGGAGELFF
TRBJ2-1	TRBV24-1	few	16	TRBD2	TGTGCCACCAGTGATACCGGGACTAGCGGATACAATGAGCAGTTCTTC	CATSDTGTSGYNEQFF
TRBJ1-4	TRBV20-1	.	12	.	TGCAGTGCCGAGGACAGAAGCGAAAAACTGTTTTTT	CSAEDRSEKLFF
TRBJ1-1	TRBV29-1	.	13	.	TGCAGCGTTGAACCACAGGTAGGCACTGAAGCTTTCTTT	CSVEPQVGTEAFF
TRBJ2-5	TRBV3-1	.	15	.	TGTGCCAGCAGCCAAGAAGGAGGGAGAGGAGAGACCCAGTACTTC	CASSQEGGRGETQYF
TRBJ2-1	TRBV7-2	.	13	TRBD1	TGTGCCAGCAGCTTGGATTACCGGGACAGGTTGTTCTTC	CASSLDYRDRLFF
TRBJ1-4	TRBV7-8	few	14	.	TGTGCCAGCAGCTCAGACCTTATTAATGAAAAACTGTTTTTT	CASSSDLINEKLFF
TRBJ1-2	TRBV15	few	13	.	TGTGCCACCAGGGCCCAGGCAGACTATGGCTACACCTTC	CATRAQADYGYTF
TRBJ1-6	TRBV20-1	.	16	.	TGCAGTGCTAGGGGGGACGGGAGCTCCTATAATTCACCCCTCCACTTT	CSARGDGSSYNSPLHF
TRBJ2-7	TRBV20-1	.	16	.	TGCAGTGCTAGAGATGCGAAGGTGGGGGGAAACGAAGTGCAGTACTTC	CSARDAKVGGNEVQYF
TRBJ1-2	TRBV27	many	14	TRBD1	TGTGCCAGCAGTCCAGGACAGGACCATCTTGGCTACACCTTC	CASSPGQDHLGYTF
TRBJ2-1	TRBV7-4	.	19	.	TGTGCCAGCAGCGCCCGACAGGGGACCCGACTAGCGGAGTACAATGAGCAGTTCTTC	CASSARQGTRLAEYNEQFF
TRBJ1-2	TRBV3-1	.	12	.	TGTGCCAGCAGCCAAGAGAGTACAGGCCACACCTTC	CASSQESTGHTF
TRBJ2-2	TRBV4-1	few	19	.	TGCGCCAGCAGCCAAGCCACCCCCGGGACACCCGCGAACACCGGGGAGCTGTTTTTT	CASSQATPGTPANTGELFF
TRBJ1-2	TRBV9	once	15	.	TGTGACAGCAGCGCCCAAGGAGGTGCACGCTATGGCTACACCTTC	CDSSAQGGARYGYTF
TRBJ1-2	TRBV2	.	11	TRBD1	TGTGCCAGAGAGACAGGGGGTGGCTACACCTTC	CARETGGGYTF
TRBJ2-5	TRBV10-2	.	13	.	TGCGCCAGCACTTTGAGGGGACAAGAGACCCAGTACTTC	CASTLRGQETQYF
TRBJ2-7	TRBV7-2	.	14	.	TGTGCCAGCAGCCGTCAGGGAACTATGAGCGAGCAGTACTTC	CASSRQGTMSEQYF
TRBJ1-1	TRBV11-2	once	18	TRBD1	TGTGCCAGCAGCTTAGATCCCGACAGGGAAAACATGAACACTGAAGCTTTCTTT	CASSLDPDRENMNTEAFF
TRBJ1-5	TRBV29-1	once	13	.	TGCAGCGTTGCCGGGGGGACGGACAGGCCCCAGCATTTT	CSVAGGTDRPQHF
TRBJ2-1	TRBV5-1	many	15	.	TGCGCCAGCAGCTTGACAGGGAGCTCCTACAATGAGCAGTTCTTC	CASSLTGSSYNEQFF
TRBJ2-1	TRBV5-1	.	18	.	TGCGCCAGCTCGGTTTCGAACCACCGATGGAGCTCCTACAATGAGCAGTTCTTC	CASSVSNHRWSSYNEQFF
TRBJ2-7	TRBV7-6	.	16	TRBD2	TGTGCCAGCAGCGCCTGGGGGAGCGGGAGGGCCTACGAGCAGTACTTC	CASSAWGSGRAYEQYF
TRBJ2-7	TRBV5-1	.	14	.	TGCGCCAGCAGCTTGGCTACAGGCAACTACGAGCAGTACTTC	CASSLATGNYEQYF
TRBJ2-7	TRBV11-3	.	16	TRBD2	TGTGCCAGCAGCTTTGGTTTGCGGGGGGGATCCAATGAGCAGTACTTC	CASSFGLRGGSNEQYF
TRBJ2-7	TRBV20-1	.	14	.	TGCAGTGCTAGGGGGAGTGGGAGGGGGTACGAGCAGTACTTC	CSARGSGRGYEQYF
TRBJ2-2	TRBV5-1	.	16	.	TGCGCCAGCAGCTTGTTTCGGGATTTGGGCACCGGGGAGCTGTTTTTT	CASSLFRDLGTGELFF
TRBJ1-2	TRBV7-6	.	12	.	TGTGCCAGCAGCTCAGGGGATCATGGCTACACCTTC	CASSSGDHGYTF
TRBJ2-7	TRBV2	few	15	TRBD2	TGTGCCAGCAGCAGTAGCGGGGGGCCTTCCTACGAGCAGTACTTC	CASSSSGGPSYEQYF
TRBJ2-1	TRBV27	.	15	TRBD2	TGTGCCAGCAGTTTGTTGACTAGCGGTTACAATGAGCAGTTCTTC	CASSLLTSGYNEQFF
TRBJ2-7	TRBV11-2	.	15	.	TGTGCCAGCAGCCCTCGACAGAGCCAGACCTACGAGCAGTACTTC	CASSPRQSQTYEQYF
TRBJ2-7	TRBV27	few	13	.	TGTGCCAGCAGTTTCTCTTCCCAGGCTGAGCAGTACTTC	CASSFSSQAEQYF
TRBJ2-1	TRBV12-3/TRBV12-4	.	15	TRBD2	TGTGCCAGCAGCACGACTAGCGGGAGAGGAAATGAGCAGTTCTTC	CASSTTSGRGNEQFF
TRBJ2-1	TRBV5-1	.	14	TRBD1	TGCGCCAGCAGCTTCCAGGACAGGGACAATGAGCAGTTCTTC	CASSFQDRDNEQFF
TRBJ2-7	TRBV10-3	.	14	.	TGTGCCATCAGTGAGTCTTCCCCCTCCTACGAGCAGTACTTC	CAISESSPSYEQYF